This T cell receptor beta chain was captured by sequencing in a study of cytomegalovirus exposure and HLA in healthy donors. The CDR3 extends over 14 amino acids. Germline-derived CDR1 and CDR2 are SGHDT and YYEEEE. Trimming removed 4 bases at V and 1 base at J, with 9 bases between. In the PCR, 60 Vbeta and 13 Jbeta primers were used. Using immunoSEQ multiplex PCR, the repertoire was profiled, and TCRdb retains in-frame clones only, with some absent. There are some 150,000 clones in the sample; roughly 73% occur only once, and about 1% lies in the top ten. V and J are TRBV5-6 and TRBJ2-1, with a tentative D call TRBD2 (5 bases). The sequence came from a male donor in good health and CMV-seronegative. The material sequenced was PBMCs. CDR3 loop: CASSPGGSYNEQFF. The CDR3, as DNA: TGTGCCAGCAGCCCCGGCGGGTCCTACAATGAGCAGTTCTTC.